This record concerns one TCR beta chain sequence. Which antigen it targets is not known. Base qualities are not provided; no much larger clone lies one nucleotide away. A single peripheral blood draw of around 0.11 L on average was collected from each donor into heparinised tubes. A BD FACSAria II and a panel including CD45RO, CCR7, CD25, CD127, CD95 and CD27 were used to sort naive, central memory, regulatory and stem cell-like memory CD4+ T cells. Purity was above 95% for every sorted population. PBMCs were isolated right away by Lymphoprep density gradient centrifugation and were stained directly, without culture. Samples were stained and sorted in pairs, with one healthy donor and one patient per experiment, so that batch effects were minimized. The High Capacity cDNA Reverse Transcription Kit was used to reverse transcribe all of the isolated RNA, meaning that expressed TCRB transcripts were what got sequenced. Deep immunoSEQ sequencing was performed on naive, central memory and regulatory T cell samples, with an average of roughly 4 million total reads per sample. Sorted cells were lysed in RLT buffer and RNA was extracted with DNase-treated RNeasy Micro or Mini kits, depending on cell number. Each cell subset was processed on its own to prevent cross-contamination, while patient and healthy donor samples were processed together. Using the immunoSEQ multiplex PCR, TCRB sequences were amplified from cDNA into 87-bp fragments spanning the CDR3 region. The amplicons were sequenced using the Illumina HiSeq platform. The paper's data handling went like this. Synthetic template baselines were used to correct PCR bias computationally, reads within Hamming distance 2 were collapsed, and singletons that could not be merged were discarded. Reads were aligned to IMGT to assign V, D and J genes, CDR3 length, and insertions or deletions at six rearrangement sites. Clonotype counts were normalized to sorted cell number within each subset before computing true diversity and Gini coefficients with the tcR R package. The overlap coefficient, calculated on TCRB nucleotide sequences, was used to quantify repertoire sharing. Out-of-frame TCRB sequences from naive cells were analyzed to stand in for the pre-selection repertoire. Drawn from immuneACCESS, this table holds only the in-frame rearrangements with V and J called that TCRdb kept. Clones are partly lost; checked studies trace under half to an unresolved V gene and leave the rest unexplained. The V and J calls and clone size were taken over from that table, and D and trimming were inferred from the DNA. A total of a few hundred thousand clones appear in this sample, 10% to 15% of them only once. In total, the top ten clones hold approximately 0.01% of the sample.

The sample comes from a study of beta chain features in type 1 diabetes (dated by TCRdb to about 2018). In the study overall: Mean age, gender distribution, total cell number and subset yield were not different between patients and healthy donors. A total of some 110 million sorted cells were examined across all samples, and the number of cells per subset was strongly correlated with RNA yield. In the study, recently diagnosed type 1 diabetes patients and matched healthy donors were compared on the TCRB repertoires of their sorted circulating CD4+ T cell subsets. Whereas all 30 or so donors provided naive and central memory subsets, regulatory and stem cell-like memory subsets were isolated from just 8 patients and roughly 8 healthy donors. The investigation overall reported the following: Patients with type 1 diabetes made fewer insertions and deleted more nucleotides at VDJ recombination sites, implying thymic rearrangement abnormalities. Shorter templates might have been favored by PCR, but patient and control samples were amplified and corrected together, so both groups would have been affected equally by any skew. Because small numbers of individuals were included in the HLA sub-analyses, any influence of HLA type on TCRB rearrangement was left unresolved. Because cDNA rather than genomic DNA was sequenced, highly expressing activated cells could have been over-represented, although no difference in activation and CD3 levels was found between groups. Naive, central memory and regulatory TCRB repertoires appeared to be more similar among patients than among healthy donors. A moderate but significant shortening of TCRB CDR3 length was observed in type 1 diabetes patients in all four CD4+ subsets.

The source of this sequence is a young woman with type 1 diabetes. Sequencing used naive CD4+ T cells from blood. What this sample's cell subset or site label stands for: true naive CD4+ T cells.

The nucleotide sequence is TGTGCCAGCAGCGTTTCCCTGGGGAGGTTGGGTGGCTACACCTTC. This sequence encodes CASSVSLGRLGGYTF. The chain is encoded by TRBV9 joined to TRBJ1-2, with the D gene not clear enough to name. From the cysteine up to the phenylalanine, the CDR3 has a length of 15 residues. The entry retains the CDR3 DNA only, 45 bases that are in frame from base 1. The germline V gene encodes CDR1 SGDLS and CDR2 YYNGEE. Cut back by 2 bases and 7 bases, the V and J ends lie 18 bases apart. Extended through the reference TRBV9 and TRBJ1-2 proteins, this CDR3 yields the full variable domain: DSGVTQTPKHLITATGQRVTLRCSPRSGDLSVYWYQQSLDQGLQFLIQYYNGEERAKGNILERFSAQQFPDLHSELNLSSLELGDSALYFCASSVSLGRLGGYTFGSGTRLTVV.